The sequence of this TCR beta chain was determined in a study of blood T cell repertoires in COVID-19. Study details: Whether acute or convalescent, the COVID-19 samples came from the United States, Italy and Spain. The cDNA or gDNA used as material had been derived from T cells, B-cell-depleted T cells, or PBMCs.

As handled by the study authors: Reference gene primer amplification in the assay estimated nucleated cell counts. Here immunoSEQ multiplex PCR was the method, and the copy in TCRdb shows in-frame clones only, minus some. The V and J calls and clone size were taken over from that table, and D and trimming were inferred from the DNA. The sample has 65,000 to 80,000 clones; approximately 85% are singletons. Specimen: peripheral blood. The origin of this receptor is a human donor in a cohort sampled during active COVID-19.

This CDR3 reads CASSLLGQASYEQYF. CDR3 DNA sequence: TGTGCCAGCAGCCTCCTAGGACAGGCTTCCTACGAGCAGTACTTC. This sequence joins TRBV11-2 and TRBJ2-7; 7 bases agree with TRBD1. V lost 5 bases, J lost 1 base, and 8 bases stayed unmatched. This CDR3 spans 15 amino acids. Germline loops: CDR1 SGHAT, CDR2 FQNNGV.